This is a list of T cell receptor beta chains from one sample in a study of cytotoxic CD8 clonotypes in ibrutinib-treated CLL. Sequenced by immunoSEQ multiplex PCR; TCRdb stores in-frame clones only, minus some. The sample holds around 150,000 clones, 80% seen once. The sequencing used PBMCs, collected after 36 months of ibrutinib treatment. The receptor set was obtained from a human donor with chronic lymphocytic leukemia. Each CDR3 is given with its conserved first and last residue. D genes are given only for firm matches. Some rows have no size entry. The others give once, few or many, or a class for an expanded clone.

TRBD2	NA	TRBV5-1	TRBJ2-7	CASSLASVIGGTSGRTAYEQYF	TGCGCCAGCAGCTTGGCCTCAGTTATAGGGGGGACTAGCGGCCGGACCGCCTACGAGCAGTACTTC
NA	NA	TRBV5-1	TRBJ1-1	CASSPPDRSTTEAFF	TGCGCCAGCAGCCCACCGGACAGATCAACGACTGAAGCTTTCTTT
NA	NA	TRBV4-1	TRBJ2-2	CASSPEVGHRLFF	TGCGCCAGCAGCCCGGAGGTAGGACACCGGCTGTTTTTT
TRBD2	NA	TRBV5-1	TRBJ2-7	CASTGGYEQYF	TGCGCCAGCACGGGGGGCTACGAGCAGTACTTC
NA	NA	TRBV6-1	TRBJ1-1	CASRPGEPNPFF	TGTGCCAGCAGACCCGGGGAACCGAACCCTTTCTTT
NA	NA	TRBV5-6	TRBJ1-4	CASRAKSGQEGYNEKLFF	TGTGCCAGCAGGGCCAAAAGTGGCCAAGAAGGGTATAATGAAAAACTGTTTTTT
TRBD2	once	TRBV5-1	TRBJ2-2	CASSYHAGGPPNTGELFF	TGCGCCAGCAGCTACCACGCGGGAGGGCCTCCGAACACCGGGGAGCTGTTTTTT
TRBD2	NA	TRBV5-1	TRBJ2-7	CASSLPRIASGSSYEQYF	TGCGCCAGCAGCTTGCCGCGCATTGCTAGCGGGAGCTCCTACGAGCAGTACTTC
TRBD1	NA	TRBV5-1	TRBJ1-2	CASSPLRTGGDGYTF	TGCGCCAGCAGCCCCTTGAGGACAGGGGGCGATGGCTACACCTTC
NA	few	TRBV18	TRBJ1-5	CASSAGKKPQHF	TGTGCCAGCTCGGCGGGTAAGAAGCCCCAGCATTTT
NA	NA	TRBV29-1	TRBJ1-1	CSVSVGSRNTEAFF	TGCAGCGTTTCTGTAGGATCCAGGAACACTGAAGCTTTCTTT
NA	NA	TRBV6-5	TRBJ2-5	CASSYGQNQETQYF	TGTGCCAGCAGTTACGGGCAGAACCAAGAGACCCAGTACTTC
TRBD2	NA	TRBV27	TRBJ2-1	CASGSSGPYNEQFF	TGTGCCAGCGGTTCTAGCGGGCCTTACAATGAGCAGTTCTTC
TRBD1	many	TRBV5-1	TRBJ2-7	CASSWTGASYEQYF	TGCGCCAGCAGCTGGACAGGGGCGTCCTACGAGCAGTACTTC
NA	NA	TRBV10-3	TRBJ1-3	CAIKTGAGGNTIYF	TGTGCCATCAAGACGGGGGCTGGTGGAAACACCATATATTTT
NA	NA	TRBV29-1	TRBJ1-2	CSVEFLYYGYTF	TGCAGCGTTGAGTTCCTCTACTATGGCTACACCTTC
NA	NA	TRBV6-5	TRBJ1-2	CASSSFSYGYTF	TGTGCCAGCAGCTCCTTCAGCTATGGCTACACCTTC
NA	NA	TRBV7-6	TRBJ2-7	CASSLVTEIYEQYF	TGTGCCAGCAGCTTAGTGACAGAAATCTACGAGCAGTACTTC
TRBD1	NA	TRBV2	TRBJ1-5	CASSETGVQPQHF	TGTGCCAGCAGTGAAACAGGGGTTCAGCCCCAGCATTTT
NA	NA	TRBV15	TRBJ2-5	CATSRDRLGLDF	TGTGCCACCAGCAGGGACCGGTTAGGACTCGACTTC
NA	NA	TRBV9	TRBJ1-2	CASSVLSAGHQGYTF	TGTGCCAGCAGCGTATTATCGGCAGGGCATCAGGGCTACACCTTC
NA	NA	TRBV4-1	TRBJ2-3	CASSQGTGLSTDTQYF	TGCGCCAGCAGCCAAGGAACAGGGCTGTCCACAGATACGCAGTATTTT
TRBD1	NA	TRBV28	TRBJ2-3	CASSFGDSQEYF	TGTGCCAGCAGTTTTGGGGACAGTCAGGAGTATTTT
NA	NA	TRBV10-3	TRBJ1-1	CAISEPGENTEAFF	TGTGCCATCAGTGAGCCAGGGGAGAACACTGAAGCTTTCTTT
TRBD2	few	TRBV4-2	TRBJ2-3	CASSQLQAGGSTDTQYF	TGTGCCAGCAGCCAGCTTCAAGCGGGGGGGAGCACAGATACGCAGTATTTT
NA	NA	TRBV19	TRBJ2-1	CASSGSPWGAGPSNEQFF	TGTGCCAGTAGTGGATCCCCTTGGGGAGCGGGCCCCTCCAATGAGCAGTTCTTC
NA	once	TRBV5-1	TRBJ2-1	CASSLDPVSYNEQFF	TGCGCCAGCAGCTTGGACCCGGTCTCCTACAATGAGCAGTTCTTC
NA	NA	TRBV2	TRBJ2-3	CASTRQTDTQYF	TGTGCCAGCACGAGACAGACAGATACGCAGTATTTT